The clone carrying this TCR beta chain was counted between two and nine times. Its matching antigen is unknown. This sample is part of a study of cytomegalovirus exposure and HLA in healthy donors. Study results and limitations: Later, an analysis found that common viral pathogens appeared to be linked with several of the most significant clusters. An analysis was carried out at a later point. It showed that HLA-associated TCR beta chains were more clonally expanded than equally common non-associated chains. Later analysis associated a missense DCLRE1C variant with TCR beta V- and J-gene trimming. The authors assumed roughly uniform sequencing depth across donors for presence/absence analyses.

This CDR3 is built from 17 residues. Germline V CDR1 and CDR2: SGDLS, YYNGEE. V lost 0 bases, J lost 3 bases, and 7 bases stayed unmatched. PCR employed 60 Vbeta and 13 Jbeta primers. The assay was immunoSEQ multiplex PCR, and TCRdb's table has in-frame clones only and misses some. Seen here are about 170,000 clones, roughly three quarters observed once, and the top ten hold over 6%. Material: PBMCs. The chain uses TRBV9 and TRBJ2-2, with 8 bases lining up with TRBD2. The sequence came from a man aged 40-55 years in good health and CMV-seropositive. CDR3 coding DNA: TGTGCCAGCAGCGTAGCCCTGGCGGGGGGCGACACCGGGGAGCTGTTTTTT. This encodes CASSVALAGGDTGELFF.